This record covers a single TCR beta chain. The sample originates from a study of blood T cell repertoires in COVID-19. Per germline, CDR1 MNHEY and CDR2 SMNVEV (reference sequence). The CDR3 is 16 residues long. The junction had 3 bases not matched to a gene; V was cut back by 2 bases and J by 2 bases. Original processing methods: Estimation of nucleated cell counts was performed using reference gene primer amplification. TCRdb keeps only in-frame clones here, not all; method: immunoSEQ multiplex PCR. V, J and clone size derive from that table, while D and trimming were established from the DNA sequence. The profile shows around 310,000 clones, about 90% of them singletons.

Sequencing was carried out using PBMCs or T cells enriched from blood (not recorded which). This TCR was recovered from a man aged 25 to 40 who had recovered from COVID-19. The chain uses TRBV27 and TRBJ2-3, with 11 bases lining up with TRBD2. Here the CDR3 DNA reads TGTGCCAGCAGTTTAGGGACTAGCGGAAACACAGATACGCAGTATTTT. It yields the protein CASSLGTSGNTDTQYF.